The sequence of this TCR beta chain was determined in a study of regulatory T cells in long-lasting Graves disease. General observations from the study: Persistent Graves' patients showed less TCR diversity than newly diagnosed patients showed.

About this clonotype: Its antigen remains unidentified.

Time point specified: persistent/refractory GD, antithyroid drugs over 5 years with positive TRAb. PBMC-extracted RNA yielded the TCR library. Graves' disease diagnosis followed American Thyroid Association guidelines. Recruitment took place at an endocrinology department in Xi'an, China. Germline V CDR1 and CDR2: DFQATT, SNEGSKA (reference sequence). This CDR3 has 13 residues. HTBI primers from iRepertoire and Arm-PCR of CDR3 regions yielded the TCR beta libraries. TCRdb analysed the multiplex PCR reads with MiXCR anew, one entry per CDR3 protein. The profile shows roughly 500,000 distinct CDR3 sequences, 20% to 25% of them singletons.

The receptor comes from a female donor with Graves disease. Sequenced material: peripheral blood mononuclear cells (PBMCs), taken when the disease was refractory, from a patient treated with antithyroid drugs. V usage is TRBV20-1 and J usage is TRBJ2-5; TRBD1 agrees at 8 bases. The J call may be faulty, since TRBJ2-7 better matches the DNA end. The CDR3: CSANRGSAYEQYF. CDR3 nucleotides: TGCAGTGCGAACAGGGGGTCTGCCTACGAGCAGTACTTC.